The next 9 T cell receptor beta chains were all read from a single sample in a study of blood T cell repertoires in COVID-19. Generated by immunoSEQ multiplex PCR, the TCRdb table keeps only in-frame clones and is missing some. The sample holds 200,000 to 250,000 clones; 65% to 90% are singletons and the top ten take 6.5% to 9%. The sequenced material came from peripheral blood. These receptors were collected from a woman between 50 and 59 years old with acute or convalescent COVID-19.

This chain joins TRBV19 and TRBJ2-1; 11 bases agree with TRBD2. With 6 bases clipped from V and 6 bases from J, the junction kept 10 bases outside the gene matches. This CDR3 region has 16 residues. From germline, CDR1 is LNHDA and CDR2 SQIVND (reference sequence). CDR3 in DNA: TGTGCCAGTAGGACTTCCCTAGCGGGAGGAACCAATGAGCAGTTCTTC. Its translation: CASRTSLAGGTNEQFF.

This clone was detected only a few times. The chain combines TRBV12-3 or TRBV12-4 with TRBJ2-7; D ambiguous. V lost 5 bases and J lost 3, with 5 bases in between. The CDR3 length is 11 residues. The CDR3 DNA is TGTGCCAGCAGTCTTAACTACGAGCAGTACTTC. Protein product: CASSLNYEQYF.

This clone was detected a few times. V is TRBV10-3 and J is TRBJ1-3; D call uncertain. The CDR3 covers 14 residues. Germline V gene data show CDR1 as ENHRY and CDR2 as SYGVKD. Trimming removed 0 bases at V and 4 bases at J, with 7 bases between. This CDR3 reads CAISESRGGNTIYF. The DNA for the CDR3 is TGTGCCATCAGTGAGTCGCGCGGAGGAAACACCATATATTTT.

In its sample, this clone was seen a few times. The chain combines TRBV7-8 with TRBJ1-1; perhaps TRBD1 as D (6 bases). V dropped 1 base and J dropped 4 bases, with 10 bases sitting between them. Germline CDR1 reads SGHVS; CDR2 reads FQNEAQ. The CDR3 covers 14 residues. This CDR3 reads CASSLDRAGTEAFF. CDR3 DNA: TGTGCCAGCAGCTTAGACAGGGCGGGCACTGAAGCTTTCTTT.

Only a few counts were recorded for this clone. The rearrangement uses TRBV27 and TRBJ1-5; TRBD1 is a possible D gene (5 bases). Germline assignment: CDR1 MNHEY and CDR2 SMNVEV (reference sequence). This CDR3 is built from 13 residues. Between the trimmed V and J ends, which lost 3 bases and 7 bases, there was a span of 10 bases. The CDR3 reads CASSLEGRQPQHF. The CDR3 coding sequence is TGTGCCAGCAGTTTGGAGGGGCGCCAGCCCCAGCATTTT.

In its sample, this clone was seen once. The chain recombines TRBV9 with TRBJ2-1; 7 bases align to TRBD2. Unmatched junction bases numbered 7, after V lost 3 bases and J lost 4 bases. This CDR3 contains 15 residues. Germline V lookup: CDR1 SGDLS, CDR2 YYNGEE. DNA for the CDR3: TGTGCCAGCAGCGCCGACCTGGGGGGGTACAATGAGCAGTTCTTC. It encodes CASSADLGGYNEQFF.

This sequence joins TRBV7-9 and TRBJ2-5; D may be TRBD2 (6 bases). CDR3 size: 15 residues. Trimming pared 1 base from V and 1 base from J, leaving 10 bases between. The germline gives CDR1 SEHNR, CDR2 FQNEAQ (reference sequence). CDR3 DNA: TGTGCCAGCAGCTTAGGGCTGGGACTCCAAGAGACCCAGTACTTC. Encoded protein: CASSLGLGLQETQYF.

The rearrangement joins TRBV19 to TRBJ2-7; TRBD1 agrees at 7 bases. The CDR3 runs to 15 residues. The V gene end was trimmed by 4 bases and the J gene end by 2 bases; junction bases not matched to a gene: 8. Germline CDR1 is LNHDA and CDR2 is SQIVND (reference sequence). This CDR3 is CASSTGQTLTYEQYF. CDR3 nucleotide sequence: TGTGCCAGTAGTACGGGACAGACGCTCACCTACGAGCAGTACTTC.

The J gene is TRBJ2-1, the V gene TRBV5-6; 8 bases align to TRBD2. Germline V gives CDR1 SGHDT, CDR2 YYEEEE. There are 16 residues in the CDR3. Germline trimming cut 3 bases from V and 2 bases from J; bases unmatched to any gene: 7. This CDR3 is CASSSEREWTYNEQFF. In DNA form, the CDR3 reads TGTGCCAGCAGCTCGGAGCGGGAGTGGACCTACAATGAGCAGTTCTTC.